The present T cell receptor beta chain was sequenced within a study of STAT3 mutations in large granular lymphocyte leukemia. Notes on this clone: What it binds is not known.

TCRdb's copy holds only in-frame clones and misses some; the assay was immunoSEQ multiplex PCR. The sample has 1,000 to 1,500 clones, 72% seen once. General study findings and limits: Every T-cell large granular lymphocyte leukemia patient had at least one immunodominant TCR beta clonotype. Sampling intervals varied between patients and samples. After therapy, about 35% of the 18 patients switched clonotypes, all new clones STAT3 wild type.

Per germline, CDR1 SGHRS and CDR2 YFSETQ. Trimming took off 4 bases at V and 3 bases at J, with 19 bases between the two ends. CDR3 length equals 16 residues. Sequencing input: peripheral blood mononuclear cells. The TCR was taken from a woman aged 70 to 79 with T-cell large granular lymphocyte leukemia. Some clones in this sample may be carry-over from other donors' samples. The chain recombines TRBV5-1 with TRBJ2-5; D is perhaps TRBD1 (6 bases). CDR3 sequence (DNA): TGCGCCAGCAGCCCTGGCCGACCGGACAGCAAAGAGACCCAGTACTTC. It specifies CASSPGRPDSKETQYF.